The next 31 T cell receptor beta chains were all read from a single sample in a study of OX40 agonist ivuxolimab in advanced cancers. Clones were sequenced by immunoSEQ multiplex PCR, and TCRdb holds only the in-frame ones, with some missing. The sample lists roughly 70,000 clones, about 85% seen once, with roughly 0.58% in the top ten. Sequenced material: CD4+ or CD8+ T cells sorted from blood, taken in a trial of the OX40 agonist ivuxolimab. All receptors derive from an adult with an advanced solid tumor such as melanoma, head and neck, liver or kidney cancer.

CDR3 nucleotide sequence: TGCGCCAGCAGCTCACTAGCGGGAGAAGATACGCAGTATTTT. It is translated as CASSSLAGEDTQYF. The genes are TRBV5-1 and TRBJ2-3; 11 bases fit TRBD2. With V trimmed by 3 bases and J by 5 bases, 2 bases remained unmatched. Germline V gives CDR1 SGHRS, CDR2 YFSETQ. The CDR3 consists of 14 residues.

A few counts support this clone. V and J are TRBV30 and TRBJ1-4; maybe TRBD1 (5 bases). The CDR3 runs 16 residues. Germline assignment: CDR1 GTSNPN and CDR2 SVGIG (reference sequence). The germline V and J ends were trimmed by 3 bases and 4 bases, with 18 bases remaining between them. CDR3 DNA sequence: TGTGCCTGGAGCGGAAGGGAGAGGGACCTTAATGAAAAACTGTTTTTT. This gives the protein CAWSGRERDLNEKLFF.

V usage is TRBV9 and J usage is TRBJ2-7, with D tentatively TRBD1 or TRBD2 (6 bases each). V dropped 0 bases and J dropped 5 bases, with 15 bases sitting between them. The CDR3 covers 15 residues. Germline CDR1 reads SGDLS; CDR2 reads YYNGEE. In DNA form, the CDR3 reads TGTGCCAGCAGCGTAGGGTGGGGGGCGCCCCACGAGCAGTACTTC. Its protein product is CASSVGWGAPHEQYF. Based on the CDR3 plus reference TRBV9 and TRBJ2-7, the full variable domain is DSGVTQTPKHLITATGQRVTLRCSPRSGDLSVYWYQQSLDQGLQFLIQYYNGEERAKGNILERFSAQQFPDLHSELNLSSLELGDSALYFCASSVGWGAPHEQYFGPGTRLTVT.

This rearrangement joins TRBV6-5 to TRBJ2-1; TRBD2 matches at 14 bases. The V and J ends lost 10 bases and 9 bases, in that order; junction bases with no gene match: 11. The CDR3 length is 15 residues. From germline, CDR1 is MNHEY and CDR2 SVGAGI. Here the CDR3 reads CAIRRTGTSGGEQFF. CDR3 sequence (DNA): TGTGCCATTCGGCGGACGGGGACTAGCGGGGGTGAGCAGTTCTTC.

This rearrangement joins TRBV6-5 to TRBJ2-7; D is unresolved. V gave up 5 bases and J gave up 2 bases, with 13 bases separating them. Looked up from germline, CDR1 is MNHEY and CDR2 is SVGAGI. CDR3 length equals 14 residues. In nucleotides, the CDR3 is TGTGCCAGCAGTACCGGGCCCCGGGCCTACGAGCAGTACTTC. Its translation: CASSTGPRAYEQYF.

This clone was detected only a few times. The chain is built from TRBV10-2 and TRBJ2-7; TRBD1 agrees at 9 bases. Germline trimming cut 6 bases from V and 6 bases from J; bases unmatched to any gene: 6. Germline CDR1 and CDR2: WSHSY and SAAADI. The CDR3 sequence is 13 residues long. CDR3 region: CASRSGQGTEQYF. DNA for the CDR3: TGCGCCAGCAGGTCGGGACAGGGTACCGAGCAGTACTTC.

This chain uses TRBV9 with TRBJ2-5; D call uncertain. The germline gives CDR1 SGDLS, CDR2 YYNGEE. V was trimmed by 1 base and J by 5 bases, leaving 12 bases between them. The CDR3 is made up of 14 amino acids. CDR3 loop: CASSVMVDPETQYF. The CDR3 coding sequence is TGTGCCAGCAGCGTAATGGTAGATCCGGAGACCCAGTACTTC.

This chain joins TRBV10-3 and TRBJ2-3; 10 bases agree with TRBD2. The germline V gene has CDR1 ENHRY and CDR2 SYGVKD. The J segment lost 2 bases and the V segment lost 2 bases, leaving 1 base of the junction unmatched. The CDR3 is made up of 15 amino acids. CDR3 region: CAISELAGVTDTQYF. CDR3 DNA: TGTGCCATCAGTGAGCTAGCGGGAGTCACAGATACGCAGTATTTT.

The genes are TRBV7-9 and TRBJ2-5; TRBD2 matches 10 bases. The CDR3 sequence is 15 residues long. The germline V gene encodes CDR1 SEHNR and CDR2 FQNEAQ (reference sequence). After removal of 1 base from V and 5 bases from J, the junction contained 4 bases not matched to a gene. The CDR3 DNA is TGTGCCAGCAGCTTAGGTTCTAGCGGGAGTGAGACCCAGTACTTC. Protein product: CASSLGSSGSETQYF.

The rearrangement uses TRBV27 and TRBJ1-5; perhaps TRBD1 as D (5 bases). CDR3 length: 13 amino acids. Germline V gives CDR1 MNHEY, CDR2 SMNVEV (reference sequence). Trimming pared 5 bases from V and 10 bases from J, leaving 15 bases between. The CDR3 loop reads CASSPSQGEPQHF. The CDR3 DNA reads TGTGCCAGCAGTCCCAGCCAGGGTGAACCCCAGCATTTT.

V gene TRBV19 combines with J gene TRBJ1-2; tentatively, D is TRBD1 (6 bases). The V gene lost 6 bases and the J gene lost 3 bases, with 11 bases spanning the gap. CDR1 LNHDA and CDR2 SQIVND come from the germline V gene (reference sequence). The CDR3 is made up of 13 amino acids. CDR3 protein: CASRSQGYYGYTF. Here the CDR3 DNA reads TGTGCCAGTAGATCCCAGGGGTACTATGGCTACACCTTC.

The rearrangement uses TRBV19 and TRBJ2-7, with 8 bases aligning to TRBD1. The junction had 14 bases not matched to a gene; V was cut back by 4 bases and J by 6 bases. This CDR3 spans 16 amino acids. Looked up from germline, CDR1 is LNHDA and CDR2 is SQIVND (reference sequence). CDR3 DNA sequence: TGTGCCAGTAGTACACTGGACAGGGTTAAAGCAGGCGAGCAGTACTTC. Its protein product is CASSTLDRVKAGEQYF.

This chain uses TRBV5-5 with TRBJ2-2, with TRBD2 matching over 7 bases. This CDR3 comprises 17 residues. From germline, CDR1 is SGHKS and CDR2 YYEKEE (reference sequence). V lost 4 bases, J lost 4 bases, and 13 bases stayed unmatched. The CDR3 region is CASSLTPVGLSTGELFF. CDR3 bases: TGTGCCAGCAGCCTGACCCCCGTGGGACTAAGCACCGGGGAGCTGTTTTTT.

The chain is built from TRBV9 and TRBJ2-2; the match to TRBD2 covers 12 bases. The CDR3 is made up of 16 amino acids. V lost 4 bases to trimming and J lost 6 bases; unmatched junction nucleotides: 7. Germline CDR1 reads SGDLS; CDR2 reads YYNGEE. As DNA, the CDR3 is TGTGCCAGCAGCCCAGGACTAGCGGGATTCTCCGGGGAGCTGTTTTTT. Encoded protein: CASSPGLAGFSGELFF.

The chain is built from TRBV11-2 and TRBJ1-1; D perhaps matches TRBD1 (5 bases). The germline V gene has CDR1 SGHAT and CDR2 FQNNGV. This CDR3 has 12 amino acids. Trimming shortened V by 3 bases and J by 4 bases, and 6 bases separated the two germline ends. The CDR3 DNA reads TGTGCCAGCAGCTTGACAGTCACTGAAGCTTTCTTT. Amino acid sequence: CASSLTVTEAFF.

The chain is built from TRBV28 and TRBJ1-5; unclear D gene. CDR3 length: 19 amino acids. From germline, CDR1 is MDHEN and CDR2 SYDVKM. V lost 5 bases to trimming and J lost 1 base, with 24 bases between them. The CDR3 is CASSPLSKSGLKSNQPQHF. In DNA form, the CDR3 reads TGTGCCAGCAGTCCGTTATCCAAATCGGGTCTAAAAAGCAATCAGCCCCAGCATTTT.

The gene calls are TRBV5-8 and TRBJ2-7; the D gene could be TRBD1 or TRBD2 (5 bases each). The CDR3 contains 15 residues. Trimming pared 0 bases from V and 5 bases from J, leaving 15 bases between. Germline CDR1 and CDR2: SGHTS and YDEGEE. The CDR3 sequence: CASSLDPGRADEQYF. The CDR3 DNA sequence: TGTGCCAGCAGCTTGGATCCGGGACGGGCGGACGAGCAGTACTTC.

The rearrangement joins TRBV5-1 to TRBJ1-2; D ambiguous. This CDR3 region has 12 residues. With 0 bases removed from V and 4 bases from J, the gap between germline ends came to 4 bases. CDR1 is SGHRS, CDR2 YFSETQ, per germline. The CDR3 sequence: CASSLVGYGYTF. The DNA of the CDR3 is TGCGCCAGCAGCTTGGTCGGCTATGGCTACACCTTC. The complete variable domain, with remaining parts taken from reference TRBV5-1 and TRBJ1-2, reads KAGVTQTPRYLIKTRGQQVTLSCSPISGHRSVSWYQQTPGQGLQFLFEYFSETQRNKGNFPGRFSGRQFSNSRSEMNVSTLELGDSALYLCASSLVGYGYTFGSGTRLTVV.

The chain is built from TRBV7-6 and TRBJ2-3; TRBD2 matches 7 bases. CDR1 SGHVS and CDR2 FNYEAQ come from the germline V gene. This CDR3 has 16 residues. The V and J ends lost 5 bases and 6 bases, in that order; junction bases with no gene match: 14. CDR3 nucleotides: TGTGCCAGCAGCCCCCTCCCGACTAGCACAAGCGATACGCAGTATTTT. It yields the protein CASSPLPTSTSDTQYF.

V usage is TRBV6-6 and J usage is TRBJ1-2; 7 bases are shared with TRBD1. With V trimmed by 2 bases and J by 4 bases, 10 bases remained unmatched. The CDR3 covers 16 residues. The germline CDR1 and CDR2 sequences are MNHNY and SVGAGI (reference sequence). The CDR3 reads CASSYNGPGTAYGYTF. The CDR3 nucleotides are TGTGCCAGCAGTTACAACGGACCCGGGACAGCCTATGGCTACACCTTC.

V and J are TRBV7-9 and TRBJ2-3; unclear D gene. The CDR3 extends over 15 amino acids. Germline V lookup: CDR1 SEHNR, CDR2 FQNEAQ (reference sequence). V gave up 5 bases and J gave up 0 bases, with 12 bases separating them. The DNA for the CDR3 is TGTGCCAGCAGCCATGGGTTCGGAAGCACAGATACGCAGTATTTT. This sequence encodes CASSHGFGSTDTQYF.

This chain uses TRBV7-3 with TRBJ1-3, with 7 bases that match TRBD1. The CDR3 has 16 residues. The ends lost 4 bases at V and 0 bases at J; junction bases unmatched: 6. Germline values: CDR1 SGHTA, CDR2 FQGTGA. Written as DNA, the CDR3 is TGTGCCAGCAGCTCTTCGGGACAGAACTCTGGAAACACCATATATTTT. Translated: CASSSSGQNSGNTIYF.

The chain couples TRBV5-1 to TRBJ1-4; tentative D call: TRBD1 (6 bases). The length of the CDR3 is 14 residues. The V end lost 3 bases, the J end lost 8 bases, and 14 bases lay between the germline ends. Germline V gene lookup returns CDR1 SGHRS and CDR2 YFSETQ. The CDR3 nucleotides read TGCGCCAGCAGCTGGGGACTTCAGGGGGAAAAACTGTTTTTT. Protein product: CASSWGLQGEKLFF.

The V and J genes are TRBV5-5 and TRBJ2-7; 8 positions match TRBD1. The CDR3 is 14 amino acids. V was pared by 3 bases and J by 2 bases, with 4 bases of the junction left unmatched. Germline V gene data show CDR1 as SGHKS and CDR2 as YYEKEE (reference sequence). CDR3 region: CASSSQQGAYEQYF. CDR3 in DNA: TGTGCCAGCAGCTCACAACAGGGGGCCTACGAGCAGTACTTC.

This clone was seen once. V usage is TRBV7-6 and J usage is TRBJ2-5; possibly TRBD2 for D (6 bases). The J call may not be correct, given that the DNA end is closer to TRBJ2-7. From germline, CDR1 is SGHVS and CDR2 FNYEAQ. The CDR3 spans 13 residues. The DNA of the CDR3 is TGTGCCAGCAGCTTAGGGCGGGACTACGAGCAGTACTTC. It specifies CASSLGRDYEQYF.

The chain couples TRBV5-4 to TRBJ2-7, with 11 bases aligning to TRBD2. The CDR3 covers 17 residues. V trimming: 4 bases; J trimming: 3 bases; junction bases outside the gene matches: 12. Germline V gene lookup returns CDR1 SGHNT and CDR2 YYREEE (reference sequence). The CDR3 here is CASSGPSTSGGFYEQYF. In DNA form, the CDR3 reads TGTGCCAGCAGCGGGCCTTCCACTAGCGGGGGATTCTACGAGCAGTACTTC.

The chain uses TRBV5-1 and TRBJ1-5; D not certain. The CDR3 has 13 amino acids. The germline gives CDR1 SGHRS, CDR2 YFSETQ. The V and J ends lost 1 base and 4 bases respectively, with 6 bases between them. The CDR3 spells CASSLRSNQPQHF. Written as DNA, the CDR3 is TGCGCCAGCAGCTTGAGGTCTAATCAGCCCCAGCATTTT.

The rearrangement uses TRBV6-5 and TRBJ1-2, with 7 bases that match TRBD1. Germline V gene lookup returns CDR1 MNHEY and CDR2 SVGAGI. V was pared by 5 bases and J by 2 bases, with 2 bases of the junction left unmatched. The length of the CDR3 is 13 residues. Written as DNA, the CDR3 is TGTGCCAGCAGTCTGACAGGGAACTATGGCTACACCTTC. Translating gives CASSLTGNYGYTF.

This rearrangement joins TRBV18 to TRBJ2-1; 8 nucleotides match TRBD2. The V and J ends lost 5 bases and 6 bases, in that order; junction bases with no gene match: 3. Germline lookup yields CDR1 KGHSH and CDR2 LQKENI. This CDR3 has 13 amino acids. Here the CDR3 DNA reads TGTGCCAGCTCAGTCACTAGCGGCAATGAGCAGTTCTTC. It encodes CASSVTSGNEQFF. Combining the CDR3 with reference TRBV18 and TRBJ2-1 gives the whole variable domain NAGVMQNPRHLVRRRGQEARLRCSPMKGHSHVYWYRQLPEEGLKFMVYLQKENIIDESGMPKERFSAEFPKEGPSILRIQQVVRGDSAAYFCASSVTSGNEQFFGPGTRLTVL.

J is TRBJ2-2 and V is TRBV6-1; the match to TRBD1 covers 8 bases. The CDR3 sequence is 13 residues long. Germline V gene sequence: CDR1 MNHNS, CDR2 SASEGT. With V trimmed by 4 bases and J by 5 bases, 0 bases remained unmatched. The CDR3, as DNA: TGTGCCAGCAGTGGGACAGGGACCGGGGAGCTGTTTTTT. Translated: CASSGTGTGELFF.

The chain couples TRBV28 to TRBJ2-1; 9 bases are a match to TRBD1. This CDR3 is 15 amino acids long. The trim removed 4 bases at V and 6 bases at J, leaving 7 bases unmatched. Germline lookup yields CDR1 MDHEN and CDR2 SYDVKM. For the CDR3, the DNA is TGTGCCAGCAGTTCCACCGGGACAGGGTCCAATGAGCAGTTCTTC. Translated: CASSSTGTGSNEQFF.